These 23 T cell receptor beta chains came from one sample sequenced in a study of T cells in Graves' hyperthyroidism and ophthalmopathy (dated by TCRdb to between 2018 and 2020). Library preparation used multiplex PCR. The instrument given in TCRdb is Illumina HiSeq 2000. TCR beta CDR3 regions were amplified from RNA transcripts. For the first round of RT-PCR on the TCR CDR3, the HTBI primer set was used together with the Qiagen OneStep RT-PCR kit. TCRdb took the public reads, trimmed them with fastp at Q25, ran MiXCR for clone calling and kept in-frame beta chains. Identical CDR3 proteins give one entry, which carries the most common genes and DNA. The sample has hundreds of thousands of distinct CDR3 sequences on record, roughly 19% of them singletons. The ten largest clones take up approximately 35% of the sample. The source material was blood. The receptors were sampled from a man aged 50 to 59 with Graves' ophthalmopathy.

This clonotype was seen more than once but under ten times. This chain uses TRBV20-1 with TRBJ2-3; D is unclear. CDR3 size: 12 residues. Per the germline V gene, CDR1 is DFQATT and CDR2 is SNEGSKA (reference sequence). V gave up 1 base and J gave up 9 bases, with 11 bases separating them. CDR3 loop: CSARGTEITQYF. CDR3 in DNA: TGCAGTGCTAGAGGGACGGAGATAACGCAGTATTTT.

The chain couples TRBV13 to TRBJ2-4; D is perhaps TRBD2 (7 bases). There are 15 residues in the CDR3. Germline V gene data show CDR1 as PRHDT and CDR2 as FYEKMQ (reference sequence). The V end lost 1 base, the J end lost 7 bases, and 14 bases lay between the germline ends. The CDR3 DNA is TGTGCCAGCAGCTTAGAGGGGAGGGGGACGAACATTCAGTACTTC. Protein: CASSLEGRGTNIQYF.

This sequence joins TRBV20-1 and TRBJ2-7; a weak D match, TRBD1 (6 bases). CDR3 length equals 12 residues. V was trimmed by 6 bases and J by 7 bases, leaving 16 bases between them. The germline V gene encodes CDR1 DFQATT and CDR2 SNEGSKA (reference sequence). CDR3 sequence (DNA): TGCAGTGCGGAACAGGGTACGGGGGAGCAGTACTTC. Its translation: CSAEQGTGEQYF.

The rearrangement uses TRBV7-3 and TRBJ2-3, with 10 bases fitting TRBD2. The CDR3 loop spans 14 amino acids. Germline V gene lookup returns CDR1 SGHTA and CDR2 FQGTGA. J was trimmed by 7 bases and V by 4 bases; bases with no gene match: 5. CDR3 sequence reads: CASSSSGSGNTQYF. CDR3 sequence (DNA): TGTGCCAGCAGCTCTAGCGGGAGTGGAAATACGCAGTATTTT.

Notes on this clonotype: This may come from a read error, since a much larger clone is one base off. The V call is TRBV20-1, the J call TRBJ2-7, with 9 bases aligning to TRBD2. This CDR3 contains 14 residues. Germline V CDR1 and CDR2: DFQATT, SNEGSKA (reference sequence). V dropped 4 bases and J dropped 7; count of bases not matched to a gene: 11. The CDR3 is CSATRREGSNEQYF. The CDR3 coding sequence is TGCAGTGCTACGAGGCGGGAGGGCTCCAATGAGCAGTACTTC.

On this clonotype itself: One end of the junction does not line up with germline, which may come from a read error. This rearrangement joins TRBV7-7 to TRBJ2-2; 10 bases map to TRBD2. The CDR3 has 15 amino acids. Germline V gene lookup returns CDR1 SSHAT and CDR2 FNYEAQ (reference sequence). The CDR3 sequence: CASSLVAGGTGELFF. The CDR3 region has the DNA TGCGCTAGCAGCCTCGTAGCGGGGGGCACCGGGGAGCTGTTTTTT.

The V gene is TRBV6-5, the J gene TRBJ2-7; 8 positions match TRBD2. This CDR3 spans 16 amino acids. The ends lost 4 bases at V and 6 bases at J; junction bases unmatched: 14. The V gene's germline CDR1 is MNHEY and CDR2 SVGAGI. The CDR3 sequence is CASSSTSGGRGLEQYF. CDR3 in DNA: TGTGCCAGCAGTTCCACTAGCGGAGGGAGGGGACTCGAGCAGTACTTC.

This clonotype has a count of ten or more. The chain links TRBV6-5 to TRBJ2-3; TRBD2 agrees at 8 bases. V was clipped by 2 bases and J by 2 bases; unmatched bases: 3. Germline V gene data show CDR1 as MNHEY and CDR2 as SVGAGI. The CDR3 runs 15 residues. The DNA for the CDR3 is TGTGCCAGCAGTTACCGAGCGGGGGACACAGATACGCAGTATTTT. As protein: CASSYRAGDTDTQYF.

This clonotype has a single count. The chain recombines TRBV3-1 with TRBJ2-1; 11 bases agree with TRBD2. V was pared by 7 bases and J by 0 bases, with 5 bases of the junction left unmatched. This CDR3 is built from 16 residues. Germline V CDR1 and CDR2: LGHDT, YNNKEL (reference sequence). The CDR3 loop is CASTLAGGNSYNEQFF. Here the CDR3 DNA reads TGTGCCAGCACCCTAGCGGGAGGCAACTCCTACAATGAGCAGTTCTTC.

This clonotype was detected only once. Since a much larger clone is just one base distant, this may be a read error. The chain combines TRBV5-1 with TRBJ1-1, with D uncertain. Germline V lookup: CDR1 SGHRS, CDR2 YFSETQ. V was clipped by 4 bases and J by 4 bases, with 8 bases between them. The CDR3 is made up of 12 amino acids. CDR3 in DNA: TGCGCCAGCAGCGGCCTTGGCACTGAAGCTTTCTTT. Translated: CASSGLGTEAFF.

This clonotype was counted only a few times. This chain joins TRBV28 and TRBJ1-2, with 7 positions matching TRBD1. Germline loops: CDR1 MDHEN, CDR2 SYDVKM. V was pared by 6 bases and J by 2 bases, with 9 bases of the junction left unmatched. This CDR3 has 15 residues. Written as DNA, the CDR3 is TGTGCCAGCAGCATACCGGCGACAGGGAACTATGGCTACACCTTC. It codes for CASSIPATGNYGYTF.

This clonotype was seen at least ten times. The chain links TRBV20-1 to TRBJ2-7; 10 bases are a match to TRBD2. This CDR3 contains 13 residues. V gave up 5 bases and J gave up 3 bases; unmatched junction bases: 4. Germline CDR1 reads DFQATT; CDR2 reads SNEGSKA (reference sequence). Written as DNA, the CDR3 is TGCAGTGCTCAGCGGGAGGGCCGCTACGAGCAGTACTTC. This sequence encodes CSAQREGRYEQYF.

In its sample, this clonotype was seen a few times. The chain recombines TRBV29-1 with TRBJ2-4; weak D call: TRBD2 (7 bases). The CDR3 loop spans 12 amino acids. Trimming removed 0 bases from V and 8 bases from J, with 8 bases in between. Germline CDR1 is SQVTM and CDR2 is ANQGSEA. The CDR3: CSVEEGGHIQYF. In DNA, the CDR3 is TGCAGCGTTGAAGAGGGGGGGCACATTCAGTACTTC.

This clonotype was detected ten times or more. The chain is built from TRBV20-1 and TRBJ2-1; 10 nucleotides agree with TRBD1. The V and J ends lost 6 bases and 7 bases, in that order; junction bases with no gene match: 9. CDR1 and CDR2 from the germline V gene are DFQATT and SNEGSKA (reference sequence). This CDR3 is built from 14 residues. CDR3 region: CSAKIPGQGNEQFF. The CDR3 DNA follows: TGCAGTGCCAAGATACCGGGACAGGGGAATGAGCAGTTCTTC.

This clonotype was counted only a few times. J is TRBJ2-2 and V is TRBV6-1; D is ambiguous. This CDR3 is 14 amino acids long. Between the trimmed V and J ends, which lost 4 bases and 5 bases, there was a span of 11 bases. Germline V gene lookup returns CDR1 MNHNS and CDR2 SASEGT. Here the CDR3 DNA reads TGTGCCAGCAGTGTGTCCCTGGAGACCGGGGAGCTGTTTTTT. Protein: CASSVSLETGELFF.

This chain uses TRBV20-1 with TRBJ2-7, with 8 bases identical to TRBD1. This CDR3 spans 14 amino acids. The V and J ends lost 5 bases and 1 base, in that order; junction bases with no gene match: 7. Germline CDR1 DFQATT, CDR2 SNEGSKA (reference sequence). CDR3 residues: CSAPGQGTSYEQYF. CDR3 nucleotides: TGCAGTGCTCCCGGACAGGGTACGTCCTACGAGCAGTACTTC.

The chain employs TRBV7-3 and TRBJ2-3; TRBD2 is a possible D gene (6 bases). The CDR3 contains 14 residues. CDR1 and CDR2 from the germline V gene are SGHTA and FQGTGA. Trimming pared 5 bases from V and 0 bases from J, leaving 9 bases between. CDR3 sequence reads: CASSVGTSTDTQYF. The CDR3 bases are TGTGCCAGCAGCGTAGGGACTAGCACAGATACGCAGTATTTT.

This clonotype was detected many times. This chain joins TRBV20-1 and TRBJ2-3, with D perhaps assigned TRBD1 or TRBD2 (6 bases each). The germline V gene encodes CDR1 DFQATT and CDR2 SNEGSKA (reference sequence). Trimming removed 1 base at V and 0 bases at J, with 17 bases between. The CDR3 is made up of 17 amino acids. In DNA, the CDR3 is TGCAGTGCTAGAGTAGGGGGTAGCGGCTATAGCACAGATACGCAGTATTTT. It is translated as CSARVGGSGYSTDTQYF.

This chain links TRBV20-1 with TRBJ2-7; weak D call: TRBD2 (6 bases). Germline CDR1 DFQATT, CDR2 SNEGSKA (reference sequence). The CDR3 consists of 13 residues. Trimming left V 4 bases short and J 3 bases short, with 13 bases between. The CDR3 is CSATAGTFYEQYF. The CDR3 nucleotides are TGCAGTGCTACCGCGGGAACGTTCTACGAGCAGTACTTC.

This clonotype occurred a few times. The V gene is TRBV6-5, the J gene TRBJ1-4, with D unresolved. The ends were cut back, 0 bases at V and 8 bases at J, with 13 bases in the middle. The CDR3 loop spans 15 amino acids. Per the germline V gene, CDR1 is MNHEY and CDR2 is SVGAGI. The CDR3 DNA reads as TGTGCCAGCAGTTACTCAGGAGCAGTCGAGGAAAAACTGTTTTTT. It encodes CASSYSGAVEEKLFF.

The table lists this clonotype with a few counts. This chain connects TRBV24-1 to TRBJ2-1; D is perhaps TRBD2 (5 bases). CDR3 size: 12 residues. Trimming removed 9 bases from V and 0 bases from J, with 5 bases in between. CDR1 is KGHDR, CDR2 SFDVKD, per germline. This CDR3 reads CATRGSYNEQFF. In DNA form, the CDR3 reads TGTGCCACCCGGGGCTCCTACAATGAGCAGTTCTTC.

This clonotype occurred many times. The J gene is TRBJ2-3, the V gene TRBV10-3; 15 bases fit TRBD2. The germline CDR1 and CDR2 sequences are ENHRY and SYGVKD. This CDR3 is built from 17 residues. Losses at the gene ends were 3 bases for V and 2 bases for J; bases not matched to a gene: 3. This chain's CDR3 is CAISDGTSGGNTDTQYF. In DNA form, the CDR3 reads TGTGCCATCAGTGATGGGACTAGCGGGGGGAACACAGATACGCAGTATTTT.

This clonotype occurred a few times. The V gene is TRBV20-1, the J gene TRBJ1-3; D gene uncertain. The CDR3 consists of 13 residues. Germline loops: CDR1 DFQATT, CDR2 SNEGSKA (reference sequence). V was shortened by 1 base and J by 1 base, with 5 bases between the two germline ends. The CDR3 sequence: CSARGGSGNTIYF. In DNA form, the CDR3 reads TGCAGTGCTAGAGGCGGATCTGGAAACACCATATATTTT.